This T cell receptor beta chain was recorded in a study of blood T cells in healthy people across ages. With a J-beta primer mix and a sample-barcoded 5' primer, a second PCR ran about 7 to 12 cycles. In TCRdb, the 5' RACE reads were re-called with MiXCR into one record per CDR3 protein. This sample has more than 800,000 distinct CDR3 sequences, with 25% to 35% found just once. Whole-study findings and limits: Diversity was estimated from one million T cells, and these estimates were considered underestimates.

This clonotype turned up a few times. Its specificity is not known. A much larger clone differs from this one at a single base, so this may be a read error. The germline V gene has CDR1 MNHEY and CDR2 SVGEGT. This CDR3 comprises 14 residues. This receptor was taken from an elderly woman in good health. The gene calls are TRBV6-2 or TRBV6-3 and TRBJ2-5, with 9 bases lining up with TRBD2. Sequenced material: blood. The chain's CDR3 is CASSYAASGETRYF. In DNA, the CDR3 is TGTGCCAGCAGTTACGCGGCTAGCGGGGAGACCCGGTACTTC.